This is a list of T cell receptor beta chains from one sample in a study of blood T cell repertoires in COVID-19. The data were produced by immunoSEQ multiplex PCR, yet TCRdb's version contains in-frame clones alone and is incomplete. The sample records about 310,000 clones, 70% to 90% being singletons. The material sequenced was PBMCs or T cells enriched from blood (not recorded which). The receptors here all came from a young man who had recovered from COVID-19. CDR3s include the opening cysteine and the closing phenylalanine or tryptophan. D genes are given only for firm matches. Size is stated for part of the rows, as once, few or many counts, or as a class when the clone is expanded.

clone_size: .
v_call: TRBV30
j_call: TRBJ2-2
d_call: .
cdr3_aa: CAWRETVAGELFF
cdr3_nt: TGTGCCTGGAGGGAGACAGTAGCCGGGGAGCTGTTTTTT

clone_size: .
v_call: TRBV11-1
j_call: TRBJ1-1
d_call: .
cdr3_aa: CASSLAGGAAKTEAFF
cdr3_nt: TGTGCCAGCAGCTTAGCAGGGGGGGCGGCCAAGACTGAAGCTTTCTTT

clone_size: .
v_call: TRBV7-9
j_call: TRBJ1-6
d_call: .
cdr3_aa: CASSSMSGSPLHF
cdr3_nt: TGTGCCAGCAGCTCAATGTCAGGCTCACCCCTCCACTTT

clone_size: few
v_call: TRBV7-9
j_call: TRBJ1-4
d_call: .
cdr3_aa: CASQTEFNEKLFF
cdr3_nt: TGTGCCAGCCAGACAGAGTTTAATGAAAAACTGTTTTTT

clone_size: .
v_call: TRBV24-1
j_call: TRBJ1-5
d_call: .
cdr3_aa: CATRHQGSNQPQHF
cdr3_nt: TGTGCCACCAGACATCAGGGTAGCAATCAGCCCCAGCATTTT

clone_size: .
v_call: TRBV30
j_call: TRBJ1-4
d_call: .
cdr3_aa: CAWSVDPAGEKLFF
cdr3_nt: TGTGCCTGGAGTGTAGATCCCGCCGGGGAAAAACTGTTTTTT

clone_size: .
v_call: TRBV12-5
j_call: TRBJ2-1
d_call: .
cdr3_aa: CASGPRLDSYNEQFF
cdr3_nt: TGTGCTAGTGGCCCTAGACTAGACTCCTACAATGAGCAGTTCTTC

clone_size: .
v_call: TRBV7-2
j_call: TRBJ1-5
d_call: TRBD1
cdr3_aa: CASSRGLIGEPQHF
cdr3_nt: TGTGCCAGCAGCAGGGGGCTTATAGGCGAGCCCCAGCATTTT

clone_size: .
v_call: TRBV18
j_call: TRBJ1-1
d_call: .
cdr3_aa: CASSPSWGLDTEAFF
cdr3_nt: TGTGCCAGCTCACCAAGCTGGGGCCTTGATACTGAAGCTTTCTTT

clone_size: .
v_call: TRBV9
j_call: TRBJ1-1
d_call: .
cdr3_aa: CASSVSGGSRTEAFF
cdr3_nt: TGTGCCAGCAGCGTCTCGGGAGGATCGAGGACTGAAGCTTTCTTT

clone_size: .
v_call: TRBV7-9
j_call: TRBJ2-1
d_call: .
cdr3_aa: CASSFMWSEQFF
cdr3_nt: TGTGCCAGCAGCTTCATGTGGAGCGAGCAGTTCTTC

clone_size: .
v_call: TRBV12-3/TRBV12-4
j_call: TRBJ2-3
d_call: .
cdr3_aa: CASSPGPGDTQYF
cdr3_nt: TGTGCCAGCAGTCCCGGCCCGGGAGATACGCAGTATTTT

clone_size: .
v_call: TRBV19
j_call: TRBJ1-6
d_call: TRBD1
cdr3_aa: CASSDETGGSSPLHF
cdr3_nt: TGTGCCAGTTCTGACGAGACAGGGGGCTCTTCACCCCTCCACTTT

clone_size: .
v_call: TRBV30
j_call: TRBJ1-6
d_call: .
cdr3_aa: CAWSLGRGRRSPLHF
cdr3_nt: TGTGCCTGGAGCTTAGGCAGGGGAAGAAGATCACCCCTCCACTTT

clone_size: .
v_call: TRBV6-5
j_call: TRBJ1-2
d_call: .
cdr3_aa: CASSPNWRNYGYTF
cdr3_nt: TGTGCCAGCAGTCCCAACTGGAGGAACTATGGCTACACCTTC

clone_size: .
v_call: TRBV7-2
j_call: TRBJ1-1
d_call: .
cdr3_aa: CASSKQLRTGNQNTEAFF
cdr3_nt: TGTGCCAGCAGCAAACAGCTTAGGACGGGGAATCAGAACACTGAAGCTTTCTTT

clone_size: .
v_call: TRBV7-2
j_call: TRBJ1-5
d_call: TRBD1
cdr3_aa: CASSPQTGNQPQHF
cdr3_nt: TGTGCCAGCAGCCCTCAGACAGGGAATCAGCCCCAGCATTTT

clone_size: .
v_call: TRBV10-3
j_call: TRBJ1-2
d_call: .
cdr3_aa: CAISDEAGRVGIGYTF
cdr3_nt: TGTGCCATCAGTGATGAGGCCGGGAGGGTGGGTATTGGCTACACCTTC

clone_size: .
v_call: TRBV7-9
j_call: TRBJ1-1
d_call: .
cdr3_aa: CASSLQGTTEAFF
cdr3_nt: TGTGCCAGCAGCTTACAGGGGACCACTGAAGCTTTCTTT

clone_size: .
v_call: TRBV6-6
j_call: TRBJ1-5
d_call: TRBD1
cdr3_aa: CASRPRGQSNQPQHF
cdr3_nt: TGTGCCAGCAGGCCCAGGGGACAGTCCAATCAGCCCCAGCATTTT

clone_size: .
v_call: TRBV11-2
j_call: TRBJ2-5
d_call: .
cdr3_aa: CASSLDRIGGNVQYF
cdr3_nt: TGTGCCAGCAGCTTAGATCGCATAGGGGGAAACGTTCAGTACTTC

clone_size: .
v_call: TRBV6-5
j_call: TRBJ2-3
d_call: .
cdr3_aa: CASRQPSTDTQYF
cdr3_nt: TGTGCCAGCCGACAACCAAGCACAGATACGCAGTATTTT

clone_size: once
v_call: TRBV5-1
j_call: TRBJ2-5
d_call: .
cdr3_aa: CASKDRGENQETQYF
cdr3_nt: TGCGCCAGCAAAGACCGAGGAGAAAACCAAGAGACCCAGTACTTC

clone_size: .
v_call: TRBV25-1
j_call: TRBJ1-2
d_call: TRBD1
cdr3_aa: CASSEAGTASGYTF
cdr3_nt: TGTGCCAGCAGTGAAGCCGGGACAGCGTCGGGCTACACCTTC

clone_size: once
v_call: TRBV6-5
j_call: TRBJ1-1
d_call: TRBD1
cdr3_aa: CASRGAGTVNTEAFF
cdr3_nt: TGTGCCAGCAGGGGGGCTGGGACAGTTAACACTGAAGCTTTCTTT

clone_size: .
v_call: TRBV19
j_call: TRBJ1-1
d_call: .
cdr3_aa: CASSRPTGMNTEAFF
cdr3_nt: TGTGCCAGTAGCCGTCCTACAGGGATGAACACTGAAGCTTTCTTT

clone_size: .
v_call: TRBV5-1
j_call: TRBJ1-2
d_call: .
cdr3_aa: CASSFSLRSNYGYTF
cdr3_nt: TGCGCCAGCAGCTTCTCGTTGCGTTCGAACTATGGCTACACCTTC

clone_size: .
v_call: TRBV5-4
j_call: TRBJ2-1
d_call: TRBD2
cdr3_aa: CASSASSSGHEQFF
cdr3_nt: TGTGCCAGCAGCGCCTCCTCTAGCGGCCATGAGCAGTTCTTC

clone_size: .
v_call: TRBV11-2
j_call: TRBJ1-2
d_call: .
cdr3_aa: CASSPRAPYALGNTF
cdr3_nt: TGTGCCAGCAGCCCCCGAGCGCCATATGCACTGGGTAACACCTTC

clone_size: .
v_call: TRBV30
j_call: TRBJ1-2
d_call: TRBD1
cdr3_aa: CAWSADRGKGYTF
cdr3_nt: TGTGCCTGGAGCGCTGACAGGGGTAAAGGCTACACCTTC

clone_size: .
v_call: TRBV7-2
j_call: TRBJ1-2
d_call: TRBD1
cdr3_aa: CASSSDRGRDGYTF
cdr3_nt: TGTGCCAGCAGCTCCGACAGGGGGCGAGATGGCTACACCTTC

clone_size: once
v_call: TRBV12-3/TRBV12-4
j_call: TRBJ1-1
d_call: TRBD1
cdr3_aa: CASRPGQGREAFF
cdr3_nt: TGTGCCAGCAGACCCGGACAGGGTCGAGAAGCTTTCTTT

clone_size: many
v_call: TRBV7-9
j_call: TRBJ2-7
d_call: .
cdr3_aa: CASSLGNEAYEQYF
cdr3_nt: TGTGCCAGCAGCTTAGGCAACGAGGCCTACGAGCAGTACTTC

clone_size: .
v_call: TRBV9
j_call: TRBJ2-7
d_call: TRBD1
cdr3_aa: CASSAYRDRDEQYF
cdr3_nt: TGTGCCAGCAGCGCCTACCGGGACAGGGACGAGCAGTACTTC

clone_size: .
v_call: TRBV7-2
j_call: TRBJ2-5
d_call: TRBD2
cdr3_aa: CASSHSLSGGAGTQYF
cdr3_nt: TGTGCCAGCAGCCATTCGCTTAGCGGGGGGGCCGGGACCCAGTACTTC

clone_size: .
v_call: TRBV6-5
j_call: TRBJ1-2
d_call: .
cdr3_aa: CASSYSNGHGYTF
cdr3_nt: TGTGCCAGCAGTTACTCGAATGGGCATGGCTACACCTTC

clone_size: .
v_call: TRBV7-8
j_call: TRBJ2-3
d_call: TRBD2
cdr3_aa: CASSFWTSRADTQYF
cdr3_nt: TGTGCCAGCAGCTTTTGGACTAGCAGGGCAGATACGCAGTATTTT

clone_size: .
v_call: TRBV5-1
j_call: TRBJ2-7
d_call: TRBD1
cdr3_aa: CASRAGTGTYEQYF
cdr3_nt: TGCGCCAGCAGGGCCGGGACAGGGACCTACGAGCAGTACTTC

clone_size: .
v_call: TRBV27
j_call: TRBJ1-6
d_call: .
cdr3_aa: CASRGTAGNSPLHF
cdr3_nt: TGTGCCAGCCGGGGGACGGCCGGTAATTCACCCCTCCACTTT

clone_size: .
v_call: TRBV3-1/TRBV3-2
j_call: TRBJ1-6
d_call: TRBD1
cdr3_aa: CASSQGGQGNSPLHF
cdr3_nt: TGTGCCAGCAGCCAAGGGGGACAGGGTAATTCACCCCTCCACTTT

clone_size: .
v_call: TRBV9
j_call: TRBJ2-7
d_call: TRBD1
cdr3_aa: CASSVGQGAYEQYF
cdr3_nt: TGTGCCAGCAGCGTTGGACAGGGGGCCTACGAGCAGTACTTC

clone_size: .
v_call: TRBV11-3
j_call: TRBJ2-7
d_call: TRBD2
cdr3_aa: CASSPGTMSGEQYF
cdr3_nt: TGTGCCAGCAGCCCCGGGACTATGAGTGGCGAGCAGTACTTC

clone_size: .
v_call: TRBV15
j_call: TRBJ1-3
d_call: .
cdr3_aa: CATSRPGALSGNTIYF
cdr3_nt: TGTGCCACCAGCAGACCAGGGGCGCTCTCTGGAAACACCATATATTTT

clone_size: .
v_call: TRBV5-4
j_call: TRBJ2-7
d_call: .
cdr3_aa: CASSVRDVGGQYF
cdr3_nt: TGTGCCAGCAGCGTCAGGGACGTAGGGGGGCAGTACTTC

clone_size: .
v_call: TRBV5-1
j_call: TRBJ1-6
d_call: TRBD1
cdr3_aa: CASREKTGTGESPLHF
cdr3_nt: TGCGCCAGCAGGGAAAAAACCGGGACAGGGGAATCACCCCTCCACTTT

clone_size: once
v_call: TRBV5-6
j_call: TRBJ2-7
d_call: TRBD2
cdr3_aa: CASIKRGETYEQYF
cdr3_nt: TGTGCCAGCATAAAGCGGGGGGAGACTTACGAGCAGTACTTC

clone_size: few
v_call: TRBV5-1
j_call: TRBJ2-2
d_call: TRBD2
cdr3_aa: CASSLTSGGTGELFF
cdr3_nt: TGCGCCAGCAGCTTGACTAGCGGGGGGACCGGGGAGCTGTTTTTT

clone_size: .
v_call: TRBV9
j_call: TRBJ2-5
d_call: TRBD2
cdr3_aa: CASSDPRGDETQYF
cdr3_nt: TGTGCCAGCAGCGACCCTCGGGGGGACGAGACCCAGTACTTC

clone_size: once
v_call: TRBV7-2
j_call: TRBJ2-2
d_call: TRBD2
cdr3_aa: CASSFVAGGHNAGELFF
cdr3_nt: TGTGCCAGCAGCTTCGTAGCGGGGGGGCACAACGCCGGGGAGCTGTTTTTT

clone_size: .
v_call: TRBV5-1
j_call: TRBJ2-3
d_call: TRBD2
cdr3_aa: CASSLALAGGTEFSTDTQYF
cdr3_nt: TGCGCCAGCAGCTTGGCGCTAGCGGGAGGGACCGAATTTAGCACAGATACGCAGTATTTT

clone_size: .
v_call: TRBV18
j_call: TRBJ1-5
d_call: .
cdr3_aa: CASSPAGNSNQPQHF
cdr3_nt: TGTGCCAGCTCACCAGCCGGGAATAGCAATCAGCCCCAGCATTTT

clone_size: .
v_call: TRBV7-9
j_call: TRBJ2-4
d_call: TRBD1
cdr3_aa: CASSQGDSGLLAKNIQYF
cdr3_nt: TGTGCCAGCAGCCAAGGGGACAGCGGATTACTAGCCAAAAACATTCAGTACTTC

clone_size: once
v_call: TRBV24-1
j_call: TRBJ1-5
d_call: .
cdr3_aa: CATSDTGTPSPPQHF
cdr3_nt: TGTGCCACCAGTGACACCGGGACACCCAGCCCGCCCCAGCATTTT

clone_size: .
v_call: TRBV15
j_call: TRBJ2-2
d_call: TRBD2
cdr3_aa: CATSRVISGRNTGELFF
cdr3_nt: TGTGCCACCAGCAGAGTAATTAGCGGGAGGAACACCGGGGAGCTGTTTTTT

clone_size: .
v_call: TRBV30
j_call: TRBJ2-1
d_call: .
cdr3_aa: CASEWRVYNEQFF
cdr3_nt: TGTGCCTCGGAGTGGCGGGTATACAATGAGCAGTTCTTC